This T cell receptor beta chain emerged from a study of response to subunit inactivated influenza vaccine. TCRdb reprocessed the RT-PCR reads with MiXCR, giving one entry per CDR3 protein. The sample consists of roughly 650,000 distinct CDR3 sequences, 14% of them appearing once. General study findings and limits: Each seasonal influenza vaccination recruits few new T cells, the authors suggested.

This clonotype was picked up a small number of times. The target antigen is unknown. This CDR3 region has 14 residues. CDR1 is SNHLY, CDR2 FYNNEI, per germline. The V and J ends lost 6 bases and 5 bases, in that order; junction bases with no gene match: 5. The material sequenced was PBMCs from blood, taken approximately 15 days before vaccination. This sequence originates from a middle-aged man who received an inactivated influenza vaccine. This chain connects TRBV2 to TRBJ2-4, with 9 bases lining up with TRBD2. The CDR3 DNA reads TGTGCCAGCAGGGGACTAGCTGGCGAAAACATTCAGTACTTC. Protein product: CASRGLAGENIQYF.